These 3 T cell receptor beta chains came from one sample sequenced in a study of shared clonotypes between healthy human individuals. Repertoires were generated with immunoSEQ multiplex PCR, while TCRdb's copy carries only in-frame clones and drops some. The profile covers over 2 million clones, with about 94% appearing a single time and 0.85% to 1.2% taken by the ten largest. Naive CD8 cells, CD45RO-negative and positively selected for CCR7, excluded terminally differentiated effector memory CD45RA+ cells. Sample: naive CD8+ T cells sorted from blood. The receptors here all came from a young man in good health.

The chain is built from TRBV5-5 and TRBJ2-2; 16 bases align to TRBD2. V shed 3 bases, J shed 3 bases, and the junction held 5 bases outside the gene matches. CDR1 is SGHKS, CDR2 YYEKEE, per germline (reference sequence). The CDR3 extends over 18 amino acids. CDR3 residues: CASSWGLAGGFDTGELFF. The CDR3 DNA sequence: TGTGCCAGCAGCTGGGGACTAGCGGGAGGGTTTGACACCGGGGAGCTGTTTTTT.

About this clone: In the same sample, other DNA sequences code for this CDR3. This chain uses TRBV4-1 with TRBJ1-5; D is perhaps TRBD1 (5 bases). The CDR3 spans 15 residues. Germline values: CDR1 MGHRA, CDR2 YSYEKL. V was clipped by 1 base and J by 6 bases, with 13 bases between them. CDR3 sequence: CASSQVVGAGQPQHF. CDR3 nucleotides: TGCGCCAGCAGCCAAGTGGTCGGGGCCGGTCAGCCCCAGCATTTT.

The J gene is TRBJ2-7, the V gene TRBV4-1; a possible D gene is TRBD1 (6 bases). The CDR3 has 15 amino acids. V gave up 4 bases and J gave up 5 bases, with 18 bases separating them. Germline CDR1 MGHRA, CDR2 YSYEKL. CDR3 in amino acids: CASSRLATNRDEQYF. In nucleotides, the CDR3 is TGCGCCAGCAGCCGCCTGGCAACGAACAGGGACGAGCAGTACTTC.